The sequence of this T cell receptor beta chain was determined in a study of blood T cell repertoires in COVID-19. The overall study: Sites in the United States, Italy and Spain provided acute and convalescent COVID-19 samples. Sources were T cells, B-cell-depleted T cells, or PBMCs; the material itself was cDNA or gDNA.

Original analysis: Amplification of reference gene primers was used by the study to estimate nucleated cell counts. Here immunoSEQ multiplex PCR was the method, and the copy in TCRdb shows in-frame clones only, minus some. The V and J calls and clone size are taken from that table; D and trimming were inferred from the DNA. The repertoire includes around 60,000 clones, around 85% of them detected once, and roughly 1.2% sits in the top ten. Sample: peripheral blood. This TCR derives from a man aged 40-49 years with acute or convalescent COVID-19.

The CDR3 reads CASSQVPNTGELFF. In nucleotides, the CDR3 is TGTGCCAGCAGCCAAGTCCCTAATACCGGGGAGCTGTTTTTT. The chain recombines TRBV3-1 (or the pseudogene TRBV3-2) with TRBJ2-2; D gene uncertain. V gave up 1 base and J gave up 5 bases, with 8 bases separating them. From germline, CDR1 is LGHDT and CDR2 YNNKEL (reference sequence). The CDR3 covers 14 residues.